These 30 T cell receptor beta chains were all obtained from the same sample, sequenced in a study of tumor and adjacent non-tumor tissue in lung cancer. The template was RNA from unsorted bulk tissue. Distant lung tissue was collected more than 3 cm away from the tumor edge. The library came from three nested PCR rounds adapted from ARM-PCR protocols. In TCRdb, the multiplex PCR reads were re-called with MiXCR into one record per CDR3 protein. The data hold some 95,000 distinct CDR3 sequences, with less than 85% observed a single time. Input material: distant non-tumor lung tissue. These receptors were taken from a man in his 60s with small cell lung cancer.

This clonotype came up a few times. The rearrangement joins TRBV28 to TRBJ1-2; D remains ambiguous. V lost 4 bases, J lost 1 base, and 16 bases lay in between. Looked up from germline, CDR1 is MDHEN and CDR2 is SYDVKM. This CDR3 region has 16 residues. In DNA form, the CDR3 reads TGTGCCAGCAGTTCTGGTACGGCCGTCGGTAACTATGGCTACACCTTC. Protein: CASSSGTAVGNYGYTF.

Concerning this clonotype itself: A much bigger clone sits one base away, suggesting this may be a read error. The chain is built from TRBV28 and TRBJ1-1; D remains unclear. V was shortened by 7 bases and J by 5 bases, with 17 bases between the two germline ends. Germline CDR1 reads MDHEN; CDR2 reads SYDVKM. The CDR3 sequence is 14 residues long. CDR3 coding DNA: TGTGCCAGCAAAGAGTCAGGAGGAGTAACTGAAGCTTTCTTT. This sequence encodes CASKESGGVTEAFF.

Regarding this clonotype: The junction does not match germline at one end; this may be a read error. The chain uses TRBV6-5 and TRBJ2-1; maybe TRBD2 (5 bases). The CDR3 contains 15 residues. Germline assignment: CDR1 MNHEY and CDR2 SVGAGI. CDR3 DNA: TGTGCCAGCAGTTACTCGAGGGATAGTTACAATGGGCAGTTCTTC. It yields the protein CASSYSRDSYNGQFF.

In regard to this clonotype: A junction boundary mismatches the germline segment, possibly from a read error. The chain combines TRBV6-2 or TRBV6-3 with TRBJ2-7; TRBD2 matches 9 bases. The CDR3 extends over 14 amino acids. Germline V gene lookup returns CDR1 MNHEY and CDR2 SVGEGT. DNA for the CDR3: TGTGCCAACAAGATAGCGGGAGCCCCTATGGAACAGTATTTC. Protein product: CANKIAGAPMEQYF.

A note on this clonotype: A much larger clone lies a single base off, so this may be a read error. This chain links TRBV20-1 with TRBJ2-7, with 7 bases matching TRBD1. There are 14 residues in the CDR3. The V gene's germline CDR1 is DFQATT and CDR2 SNEGSKA (reference sequence). The DNA for the CDR3 is TGCAGTACTAGTAAGGGACAGAGCTCCTACGAGCAGTACGTC. Encoded protein: CSTSKGQSSYEQYV.

On this clonotype itself: At one of its ends the junction is not consistent with the germline gene, which may arise from a read error. The chain links TRBV11-3 to TRBJ2-3, with D tentatively TRBD2 (5 bases). The CDR3 length is 17 residues. The germline CDR1 and CDR2 sequences are SGHNT and YENEEA. CDR3 nucleotide sequence: TGTACCAGCAGCGGAACAGAGAGCGGTTCCCACACAGATGCGCAGTATTTT. Translation: CTSSGTESGSHTDAQYF.

A word on this clonotype: This clone may be a read error of a much larger clone one base away. The V call is TRBV20-1, the J call TRBJ2-3, with TRBD2 identical over 12 bases. Germline-derived CDR1 and CDR2 are DFQATT and SNEGSKA (reference sequence). Trimming took 2 bases from V and 0 from J; bases not matched to a gene: 9. This CDR3 is 18 amino acids long. CDR3 coding DNA: TGCAGTGCTAGAATTACTAGCGGGAGGCCCTATAGCACAGATACGCAGTATTTT. Translating gives CSARITSGRPYSTDTQYF.

Notes on this clonotype: A much larger clone differs from this one at a single base, so this may be a read error. The conserved phenylalanine or tryptophan is not found at the CDR3 terminus, so this likely reflects a read error. The V and J genes are TRBV30 and TRBJ2-3, with D perhaps given as TRBD1 or TRBD2 (5 bases each). The V gene's germline CDR1 is GTSNPN and CDR2 SVGIG (reference sequence). Trimming pared 2 bases from V and 5 bases from J, leaving 11 bases between. This CDR3 has 13 amino acids. As DNA, the CDR3 is TGTGCCTGGAGTCTGGGGGATGGAGATACGCAGTATCTT. Protein: CAWSLGDGDTQYL.

Note on this clonotype: The CDR3 does not end in the conserved phenylalanine or tryptophan, so this is likely a read error. J is TRBJ2-1 and V is TRBV29-1; D ambiguous. CDR1 is SQVTM and CDR2 is ANQGSEA in the germline V gene. The CDR3 covers 12 residues. The ends were cut back, 6 bases at V and 6 bases at J, with 12 bases in the middle. CDR3: CSVANAFNEQFS. CDR3 nucleotide sequence: TGCAGCGTGGCTAACGCGTTCAATGAGCAGTTCTCC.

On this clonotype: With a much larger clone just one base away, this may be a read error. This chain joins TRBV7-8 and TRBJ2-7; D remains unclear. The CDR3 is 11 amino acids. Germline V CDR1 and CDR2: SGHVS, FQNEAQ. The CDR3 protein is CASSLAGEHYF. In nucleotides, the CDR3 is TGTGCCAGCAGCTTAGCGGGCGAGCACTACTTC.

In the case of this clonotype: Its ends do not fully match the called genes, so a read error is possible. CDR3: CVSSPNRDGLPQYF. The CDR3 region has the DNA TGTGTCAGCAGCCCCAACAGGGATGGTCTGCCCCAGTATTTT. The chain recombines TRBV12-3 or TRBV12-4 with TRBJ1-5, with D tentatively TRBD1 (6 bases). The DNA end favors TRBJ2-3, so the J call may be wrong. The CDR3 extends over 14 amino acids.

J is TRBJ2-1 and V is TRBV20-1; TRBD2 might be the D (6 bases). The V gene's germline CDR1 is DFQATT and CDR2 SNEGSKA (reference sequence). CDR3 size: 15 residues. Between the trimmed V and J ends, which lost 3 bases and 0 bases, there was a span of 12 bases. The chain's CDR3 is CSASGTRPSYNEQFF. The CDR3 DNA reads as TGCAGTGCTAGCGGGACTCGACCCTCCTACAATGAGCAGTTCTTC.

About this clonotype itself: This CDR3 is missing its conserved last phenylalanine or tryptophan, likely due to a read error. The DNA is omitted, as the CDR3 cannot be located on it reliably, and the CDR3 follows TCRdb's listing. The CDR3 spells CASSLNQGPYEQHI. The rearrangement joins TRBV11-2 to TRBJ2-7; the tabulated D call, TRBD1, remains unverified against the DNA. Germline lookup yields CDR1 SGHAT and CDR2 FQNNGV. The CDR3 is 14 amino acids in total, end residues counted.

In regard to this clonotype: At one end the junction does not follow the germline gene, possibly because of a read error. The chain couples TRBV4-1 to TRBJ2-7; no clear D. This CDR3 is 14 amino acids long. Germline CDR1 MGHRA, CDR2 YSYEKL. CDR3 sequence: CASSLAESSHEQYF. The DNA of the CDR3 is TGCGCCAGTAGCCTGGCGGAGAGCTCCCACGAGCAATACTTC.

The J gene is TRBJ1-5, the V gene TRBV10-3; D ambiguous. The V end was cut by 0 bases, the J end by 16 bases, with 19 bases between. The CDR3 is made up of 14 amino acids. The germline V gene encodes CDR1 ENHRY and CDR2 SYGVKD. The CDR3 loop reads CAISESEGHQLHHF. The CDR3 region has the DNA TGTGCCATCAGTGAGTCAGAGGGCCATCAGCTCCACCATTTT.

A note on this clonotype: The junction does not match germline at one end; this may be a read error. The rearrangement uses TRBV11-2 and TRBJ2-1; perhaps TRBD1 as D (5 bases). CDR3 length equals 17 residues. Germline-derived CDR1 and CDR2 are SGHAT and FQNNGV. The CDR3 region has the DNA TGTGCCTGCAGCTTAACGACAGCCCAGAGCTCCTACAATGAGCAGTTCTTC. Translation gives CACSLTTAQSSYNEQFF.

On this clonotype itself: Possible read error: a much larger clone is one base away. The genes are TRBV11-2 and TRBJ2-5; D uncertain. Germline values: CDR1 SGHAT, CDR2 FQNNGV. CDR3 length equals 13 residues. The V end lost 8 bases, the J end lost 5 bases, and 15 bases lay between the germline ends. In DNA form, the CDR3 reads TGTGCCAGCCCCCTTTCCCCATTGGAGACCCAGTACTTC. It codes for CASPLSPLETQYF.

Details on this clonotype: The junction departs from the called germline gene at one end, perhaps through a read error. The chain has TRBV12-3 or TRBV12-4 and TRBJ2-2, with D possibly matching TRBD1 (8 bases). The CDR3 is made up of 15 amino acids. CDR3 nucleotides: TGTGTCAGCAGTTCACAGGGGGGGAGCACCGGGGAGCTGTTTTTT. Protein: CVSSSQGGSTGELFF.

About this clonotype itself: At one boundary the junction diverges from the germline segment, which might be a read error. This chain connects TRBV6-5 to TRBJ2-7; the D gene is possibly TRBD1 (6 bases). CDR1 MNHEY and CDR2 SVGAGI come from the germline V gene. The CDR3 loop spans 14 amino acids. The CDR3: CTSSQNRATYEQYF. In DNA form, the CDR3 reads TGTACCAGTAGCCAAAACAGGGCGACCTACGAGCAGTACTTC.

This clonotype has just one count. A read error may explain this, as a much larger clone is one base away. The J gene is TRBJ1-2, the V gene TRBV7-8; D unresolved. The V gene lost 10 bases and the J gene lost 2 bases, with 14 bases spanning the gap. The germline CDR1 and CDR2 sequences are SGHVS and FQNEAQ. The CDR3 totals 13 residues. In DNA form, the CDR3 reads TGTGCCATCAGGCCAGATATAAACTATGGCTACACCTTC. It translates to CAIRPDINYGYTF.

A note on this clonotype: No conserved phenylalanine or tryptophan is present at the end of the CDR3, so a read error is the likely explanation. The chain is built from TRBV5-1 and TRBJ2-1, with a weak D call TRBD2 (5 bases). This CDR3 region has 14 residues. V lost 9 bases, J lost 8 bases, and 21 bases lay in between. CDR1 is SGHRS and CDR2 is YFSETQ in the germline V gene. The chain's CDR3 is CAISLSGTADEQFS. The CDR3 bases are TGCGCCATAAGCTTGAGCGGTACCGCCGATGAGCAGTTCTCC.

This clonotype was seen a single time. The chain is built from TRBV10-2 and TRBJ2-7, with a weak D call TRBD1 (5 bases). Germline V gene sequence: CDR1 WSHSY, CDR2 SAAADI. CDR3 length: 11 amino acids. The DNA for the CDR3 is TGCACCAGCAAGCAGGGCTATGAGCAGTACGTC. The encoded protein is CTSKQGYEQYV.

Turning to this clonotype: One end of the junction does not line up with germline, which may come from a read error. The rearrangement joins TRBV6-5 to TRBJ1-4; a possible D gene is TRBD1 (6 bases). CDR3 length equals 16 residues. Germline V lookup: CDR1 MNHEY, CDR2 SVGAGI. CDR3 residues: CASRSATGTRGEKLFF. The CDR3 nucleotides are TGTGCCAGCAGATCCGCAACCGGGACACGAGGAGAAAAACTGTTCTTT.

About this clonotype itself: Lacking the conserved final phenylalanine or tryptophan, this CDR3 likely reflects a read error. The chain links TRBV12-3 or TRBV12-4 to TRBJ2-2, with TRBD2 identical over 7 bases. The CDR3 has 16 amino acids. CDR3 DNA sequence: TGTACCAGCAGTTTTTGGCGGGGGTCGAACACCGGGGAGCTGTTTCTT. Translating it yields CTSSFWRGSNTGELFL.

Comments on this clonotype: This sequence may be a read error, since a much larger clone differs from it by one base. This chain uses TRBV4-1 with TRBJ1-2; TRBD1 is a possible D gene (5 bases). This CDR3 region has 15 residues. The germline V gene encodes CDR1 MGHRA and CDR2 YSYEKL. The CDR3 nucleotides read TGCGTCAGCAGCCAAGATGAGCAGGGTGGTTATGGCTACACCTTC. This encodes CVSSQDEQGGYGYTF.

Turning to this clonotype: At one end the junction does not follow the germline gene, possibly because of a read error. The chain is built from TRBV6-5 and TRBJ2-2; D is perhaps TRBD1 or TRBD2 (5 bases each). The CDR3 contains 15 residues. Germline lookup yields CDR1 MNHEY and CDR2 SVGAGI. The CDR3: CVSRTGISNTGELFF. CDR3 DNA sequence: TGTGTCAGCAGAACAGGAATATCGAACACCGGGGAGTTGTTTTTT.

Regarding this clonotype: At one end the junction does not follow the germline gene, possibly because of a read error. V is TRBV6-2 or TRBV6-3 and J is TRBJ2-7, with TRBD2 as a possible D gene (6 bases). The CDR3 sequence is 14 residues long. The germline CDR1 and CDR2 sequences are MNHEY and SVGEGT. The CDR3 DNA is TGTGGCAGCGGGTTGGAGCGGACCACCTACGAGCAGTACTTC. Its translation: CGSGLERTTYEQYF.

Comments on this clonotype: A much bigger clone sits one base away, suggesting this may be a read error. The V gene is TRBV6-1, the J gene TRBJ2-5; maybe TRBD2 (6 bases). Trimming left V 3 bases short and J 4 bases short, with 18 bases between. Germline V gene lookup returns CDR1 MNHNS and CDR2 SASEGT. This CDR3 is built from 16 residues. CDR3 protein: CASSDQDGRLGETQYF. CDR3 sequence (DNA): TGTGCCAGCAGTGATCAAGACGGGAGATTGGGAGAGACCCAGTACTTC.

As regards this clonotype: The junction differs from germline at one of its ends, possibly a read error. CDR3 nucleotides: TGTGCCAGCACCGCACCTTGCGAAGGAACAGATACTCAGTATTTT. Its protein product is CASTAPCEGTDTQYF. The chain joins TRBV6-1 to TRBJ2-3; D not resolved. The CDR3 contains 15 residues. In germline, CDR1 is MNHNS, CDR2 SASEGT.

There are many counts of this clonotype. The chain recombines TRBV30 with TRBJ1-1, with 9 bases matching TRBD1. J was trimmed by 9 bases and V by 5 bases; bases with no gene match: 4. The germline CDR1 and CDR2 sequences are GTSNPN and SVGIG (reference sequence). This CDR3 has 11 residues. CDR3 amino acids: CAWGTGIKAFF. In DNA, the CDR3 is TGTGCCTGGGGGACAGGGATTAAAGCTTTCTTT.